In its sample, the clone carrying this T cell receptor (beta chain) was seen a few times. Every sample had a minimum of 6 million PBMCs isolated. Trimming removed 1 base from V and 5 bases from J, with 11 bases in between. Per germline, CDR1 SQVTM and CDR2 ANQGSEA. The CDR3 contains 13 residues. A second PCR of 7 to 11 cycles used a sample-barcoded 5' primer and a J-beta primer mix. Via MiXCR, TCRdb re-called the 5' RACE reads, giving one row per CDR3 protein. The sample has 1.5 million or so distinct CDR3 sequences; less than 45% are singletons. This specimen belongs to a study of blood T cells in healthy people across ages.

Input material: blood. The clonotype originates from a woman between 18 and 29 years old in good health. V usage is TRBV29-1 and J usage is TRBJ2-5; D is undetermined. CDR3 nucleotide sequence: TGCAGCGTTGAAGCGAGATTCAGTGAGACCCAGTACTTC. It translates to CSVEARFSETQYF.